Listed here are 15 T cell receptor beta chains from one sample, sequenced in a study of shared clonotypes between healthy human individuals. The method was immunoSEQ multiplex PCR; TCRdb's version includes in-frame clones alone and lacks a portion of them. The sample includes around 1.6 million clones, under 99% of them seen just once. The sequenced material came from naive CD4+ T cells sorted from blood. Subset here: CD45RA+ positively selected. These receptors were obtained from a man aged 25 to 40 in good health.

V gene TRBV7-2 combines with J gene TRBJ2-6; TRBD1 aligns across 8 bases. V trimming: 4 bases; J trimming: 2 bases; junction bases outside the gene matches: 1. CDR1 SGHTA and CDR2 FQGNSA come from the germline V gene. The CDR3 runs 15 residues. The CDR3, as DNA: TGTGCCAGCAGCTCAGGGGGCGCTGGGGCCAACGTCCTGACTTTC. It is translated as CASSSGGAGANVLTF. Full variable domain (remainder filled in from reference TRBV7-2 and TRBJ2-6): GAGVSQSPSNKVTEKGKDVELRCDPISGHTALYWYRQSLGQGLEFLIYFQGNSAPDKSGLPSDRFSAERTGGSVSTLTIQRTQQEDSAVYLCASSSGGAGANVLTFGAGSRLTVL.

This clone was seen only once. The J gene is TRBJ1-2, the V gene TRBV2; D may be TRBD1 (5 bases). Between the trimmed V and J ends, which lost 9 bases and 3 bases, there was a span of 8 bases. The CDR3 is made up of 11 amino acids. Per the germline V gene, CDR1 is SNHLY and CDR2 is FYNNEI. CDR3 loop: CARTADYGYTF. In DNA form, the CDR3 reads TGTGCCAGGACAGCTGACTATGGCTACACCTTC.

V gene TRBV25-1 combines with J gene TRBJ2-1; 8 bases map to TRBD1. From germline, CDR1 is MGHDK and CDR2 SYGVNS. The CDR3 is 14 residues long. The ends lost 5 bases at V and 9 bases at J; junction bases unmatched: 9. CDR3: CASSMGRGLGEQFF. Written as DNA, the CDR3 is TGTGCCAGCAGTATGGGCAGGGGGCTAGGTGAGCAGTTCTTC.

The V gene is TRBV27, the J gene TRBJ2-7; TRBD2 matches at 7 bases. Germline V lookup: CDR1 MNHEY, CDR2 SMNVEV (reference sequence). CDR3 length: 15 residues. The V segment lost 6 bases and the J segment 2 bases; nucleotides outside the gene matches: 10. CDR3 DNA sequence: TGTGCCAGCAGGTTGCAGCGGGAAGGAACCTACGAGCAGTACTTC. Its protein is CASRLQREGTYEQYF.

The chain employs TRBV29-1 and TRBJ2-1; no clear D gene. The CDR3 extends over 14 amino acids. CDR1 and CDR2 from the germline V gene are SQVTM and ANQGSEA. V shed 4 bases and J shed 0 bases, with 10 bases lying between them. CDR3 protein: CSVALQSSYNEQFF. The CDR3 DNA is TGCAGCGTTGCCCTACAAAGCTCCTACAATGAGCAGTTCTTC.

The CDR3 DNA sequence: TGTGCCACTCGAAGCCGGGACGGCTCAACTTCCCAGCATTTT. This translates into CATRSRDGSTSQHF. V usage is TRBV19 and J usage is TRBJ1-5; tentative D call: TRBD1 (5 bases). The germline V and J ends were trimmed by 10 bases and 11 bases, with 24 bases remaining between them. Looked up from germline, CDR1 is LNHDA and CDR2 is SQIVND (reference sequence). The CDR3 has 14 amino acids.

The rearrangement links TRBV5-6 to TRBJ1-5; no clear D gene. The V gene lost 4 bases and the J gene lost 0 bases, with 11 bases spanning the gap. The CDR3 runs 15 residues. Germline V gene lookup returns CDR1 SGHDT and CDR2 YYEEEE. The CDR3 nucleotides read TGTGCCAGCAGCCCATCACCTTATAGCAATCAGCCCCAGCATTTT. This encodes CASSPSPYSNQPQHF.

V gene TRBV19 combines with J gene TRBJ1-1; maybe TRBD1 (5 bases). Germline values: CDR1 LNHDA, CDR2 SQIVND (reference sequence). Trimming took 4 bases from V and 0 from J, leaving 9 bases between them. This CDR3 is built from 14 residues. The CDR3 bases are TGTGCCAGTAGTACTAGACAGCTGAACACTGAAGCTTTCTTT. Protein product: CASSTRQLNTEAFF.

The V and J genes are TRBV5-1 and TRBJ2-7; the match to TRBD1 covers 7 bases. CDR3 size: 14 residues. Germline-derived CDR1 and CDR2 are SGHRS and YFSETQ. Trimming at V came to 4 bases and at J to 5 bases, leaving 9 bases not matched to a gene. The DNA for the CDR3 is TGCGCCAGCAGCCCGGGACAGATCTTGAACGAGCAGTACTTC. Amino acids: CASSPGQILNEQYF.

The chain has TRBV7-2 and TRBJ2-7; TRBD2 matches 13 bases. Germline V gives CDR1 SGHTA, CDR2 FQGNSA. The length of the CDR3 is 15 residues. V lost 6 bases, J lost 6 bases, and 8 bases stayed unmatched. CDR3 sequence: CASRTRTSGRSEQYF. CDR3 coding DNA: TGTGCCAGCAGAACCCGGACTAGCGGGAGAAGCGAGCAGTACTTC.

The rearrangement joins TRBV9 to TRBJ2-2; D may correspond to TRBD1 or TRBD2 (5 bases each). The germline V and J ends were trimmed by 4 bases and 2 bases, with 9 bases remaining between them. This CDR3 contains 14 residues. Per the germline V gene, CDR1 is SGDLS and CDR2 is YYNGEE. CDR3 protein: CASSSGPNTGELFF. In nucleotides, the CDR3 is TGTGCCAGCAGCTCGGGGCCAAACACCGGGGAGCTGTTTTTT.

The V call is TRBV11-2, the J call TRBJ1-2, with TRBD1 matching over 9 bases. Germline-derived CDR1 and CDR2 are SGHAT and FQNNGV. J lost 6 bases, V lost 3 bases, and 8 bases had no gene match. This CDR3 has 15 residues. The CDR3 DNA sequence: TGTGCCAGCAGCTTCGGGGACAGGGTGCTAGATGGCTACACCTTC. Translated, it gives CASSFGDRVLDGYTF.

The chain is built from TRBV5-1 and TRBJ2-2; tentative D call: TRBD2 (6 bases). The CDR3 covers 15 residues. Trimming removed 6 bases from V and 5 bases from J, with 17 bases in between. Germline CDR1 and CDR2: SGHRS and YFSETQ. Here the CDR3 DNA reads TGCGCCAGCACCGTCCGGGGGATCGAGACCGGGGAGCTGTTTTTT. Residues: CASTVRGIETGELFF. The variable domain in full, with the rest retrieved from reference TRBV5-1 and TRBJ2-2, is KAGVTQTPRYLIKTRGQQVTLSCSPISGHRSVSWYQQTPGQGLQFLFEYFSETQRNKGNFPGRFSGRQFSNSRSEMNVSTLELGDSALYLCASTVRGIETGELFFGEGSRLTVL.

The chain couples TRBV19 to TRBJ2-1, with a tentative D call TRBD1 (6 bases). This CDR3 contains 13 residues. Deletions cut 2 bases from V and 8 bases from J, with 10 bases between. Germline CDR1 and CDR2: LNHDA and SQIVND (reference sequence). CDR3 DNA: TGTGCCAGTAGTATACGGACAGAGGATGAGCAGTTCTTC. It is translated as CASSIRTEDEQFF.

The chain uses TRBV5-4 and TRBJ2-1; D may be TRBD1 (7 bases). This CDR3 contains 15 residues. Germline assignment: CDR1 SGHNT and CDR2 YYREEE (reference sequence). The ends were cut back, 1 base at V and 5 bases at J, with 13 bases in the middle. CDR3 protein: CASSLQGGMNNEQFF. In nucleotides, the CDR3 is TGTGCCAGCAGCTTGCAGGGGGGAATGAACAATGAGCAGTTCTTC.